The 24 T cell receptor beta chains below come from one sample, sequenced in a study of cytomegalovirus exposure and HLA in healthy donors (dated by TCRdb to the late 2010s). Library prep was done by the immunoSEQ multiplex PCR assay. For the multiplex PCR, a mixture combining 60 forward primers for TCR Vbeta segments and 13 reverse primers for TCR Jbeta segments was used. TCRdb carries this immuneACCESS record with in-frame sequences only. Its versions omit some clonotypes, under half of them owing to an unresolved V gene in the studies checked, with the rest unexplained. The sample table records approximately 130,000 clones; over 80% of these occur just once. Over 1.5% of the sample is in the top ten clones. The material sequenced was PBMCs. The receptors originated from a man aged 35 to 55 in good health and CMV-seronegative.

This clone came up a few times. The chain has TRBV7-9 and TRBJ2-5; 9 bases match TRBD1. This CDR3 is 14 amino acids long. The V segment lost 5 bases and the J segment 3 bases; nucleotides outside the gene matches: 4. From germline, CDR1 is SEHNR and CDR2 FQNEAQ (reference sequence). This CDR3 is CASSTRQGEETQYF. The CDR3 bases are TGTGCCAGCAGCACGAGACAGGGGGAAGAGACCCAGTACTTC.

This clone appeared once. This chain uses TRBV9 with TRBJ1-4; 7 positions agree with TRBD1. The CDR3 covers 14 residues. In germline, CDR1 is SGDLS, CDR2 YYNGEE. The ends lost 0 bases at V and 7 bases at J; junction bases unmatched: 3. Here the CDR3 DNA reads TGTGCCAGCAGCGTAGACAGGGGCGGTGAAAAACTGTTTTTT. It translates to CASSVDRGGEKLFF.

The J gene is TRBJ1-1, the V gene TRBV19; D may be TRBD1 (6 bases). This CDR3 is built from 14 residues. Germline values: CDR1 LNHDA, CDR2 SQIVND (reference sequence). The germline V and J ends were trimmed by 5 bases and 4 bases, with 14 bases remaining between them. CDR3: CASSFDRSGTEAFF. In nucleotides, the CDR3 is TGTGCCAGTAGTTTCGACAGGTCAGGCACTGAAGCTTTCTTT.

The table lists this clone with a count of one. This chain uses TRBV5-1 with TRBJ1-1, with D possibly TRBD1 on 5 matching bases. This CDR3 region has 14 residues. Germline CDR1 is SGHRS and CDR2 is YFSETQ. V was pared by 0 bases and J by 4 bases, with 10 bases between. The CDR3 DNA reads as TGCGCCAGCAGCTTGGAAAGGGGATCCACTGAAGCTTTCTTT. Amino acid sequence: CASSLERGSTEAFF.

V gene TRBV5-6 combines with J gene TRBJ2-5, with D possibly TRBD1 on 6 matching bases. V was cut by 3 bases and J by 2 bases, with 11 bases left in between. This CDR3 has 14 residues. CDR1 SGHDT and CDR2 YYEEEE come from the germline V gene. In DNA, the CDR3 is TGTGCCAGCAGCTCACTAGACAGGCAAGAGACCCAGTACTTC. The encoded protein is CASSSLDRQETQYF.

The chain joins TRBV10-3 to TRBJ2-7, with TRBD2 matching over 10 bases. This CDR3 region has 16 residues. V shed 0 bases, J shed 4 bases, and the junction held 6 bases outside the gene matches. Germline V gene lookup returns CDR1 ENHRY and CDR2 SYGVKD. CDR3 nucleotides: TGTGCCATCAGTGAGTCGTTGGCTAGCGGGAGTTACGAGCAGTACTTC. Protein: CAISESLASGSYEQYF.

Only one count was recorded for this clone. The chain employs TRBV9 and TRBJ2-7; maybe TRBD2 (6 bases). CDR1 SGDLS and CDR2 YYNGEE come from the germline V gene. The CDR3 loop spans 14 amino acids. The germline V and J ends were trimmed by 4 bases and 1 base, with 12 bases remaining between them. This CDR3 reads CASSPSGGSYEQYF. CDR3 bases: TGTGCCAGCAGCCCTTCTGGGGGGTCCTACGAGCAGTACTTC.

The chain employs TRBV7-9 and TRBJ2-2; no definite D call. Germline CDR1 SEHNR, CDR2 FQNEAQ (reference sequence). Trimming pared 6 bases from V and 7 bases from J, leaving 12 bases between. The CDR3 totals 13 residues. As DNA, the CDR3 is TGTGCCAGCAGGCTCCCAGGCTTCGGGGAGCTGTTTTTT. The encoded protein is CASRLPGFGELFF.

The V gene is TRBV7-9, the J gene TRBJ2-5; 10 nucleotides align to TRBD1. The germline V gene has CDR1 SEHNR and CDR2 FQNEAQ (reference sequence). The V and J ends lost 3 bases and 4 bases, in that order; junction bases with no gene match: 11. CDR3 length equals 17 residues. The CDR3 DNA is TGTGCCAGCAGCTTCGGGACAGGGGATTATATTCCAGAGACCCAGTACTTC. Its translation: CASSFGTGDYIPETQYF. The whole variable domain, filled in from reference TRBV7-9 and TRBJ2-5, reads DTGVSQNPRHKITKRGQNVTFRCDPISEHNRLYWYRQTLGQGPEFLTYFQNEAQLEKSRLLSDRFSAERPKGSFSTLEIQRTEQGDSAMYLCASSFGTGDYIPETQYFGPGTRLLVL.

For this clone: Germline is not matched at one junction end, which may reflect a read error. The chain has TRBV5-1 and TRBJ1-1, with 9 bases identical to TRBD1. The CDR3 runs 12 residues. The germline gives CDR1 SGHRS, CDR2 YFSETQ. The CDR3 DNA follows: TGCGCCAGCAGCTTGGCTGGACAGGGGACCCGTTTT. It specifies CASSLAGQGTRF.

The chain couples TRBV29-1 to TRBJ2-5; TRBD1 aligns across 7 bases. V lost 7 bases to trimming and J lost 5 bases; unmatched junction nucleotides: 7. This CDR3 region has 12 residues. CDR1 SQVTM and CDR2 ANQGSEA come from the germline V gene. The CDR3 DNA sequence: TGCAGCGCAGCAGGGGGTCGGGAGACCCAGTACTTC. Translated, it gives CSAAGGRETQYF. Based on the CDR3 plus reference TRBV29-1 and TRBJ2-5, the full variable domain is SAVISQKPSRDICQRGTSLTIQCQVDSQVTMMFWYRQQPGQSLTLIATANQGSEATYESGFVIDKFPISRPNLTFSTLTVSNMSPEDSSIYLCSAAGGRETQYFGPGTRLLVL.

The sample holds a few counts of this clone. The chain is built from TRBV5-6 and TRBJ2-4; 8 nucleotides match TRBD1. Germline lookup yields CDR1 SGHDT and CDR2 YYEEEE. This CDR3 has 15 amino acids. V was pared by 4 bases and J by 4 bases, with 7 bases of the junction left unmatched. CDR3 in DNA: TGTGCCAGCAGCCAGCGACAGGGGCCGAAAAACATTCAGTACTTC. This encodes CASSQRQGPKNIQYF.

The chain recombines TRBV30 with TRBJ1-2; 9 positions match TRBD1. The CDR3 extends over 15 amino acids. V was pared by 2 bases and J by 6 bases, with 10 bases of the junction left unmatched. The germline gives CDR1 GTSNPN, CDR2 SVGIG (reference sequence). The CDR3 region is CAWSPPGQGVNGYTF. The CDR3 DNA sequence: TGTGCCTGGAGTCCTCCGGGACAGGGAGTAAATGGCTACACCTTC.

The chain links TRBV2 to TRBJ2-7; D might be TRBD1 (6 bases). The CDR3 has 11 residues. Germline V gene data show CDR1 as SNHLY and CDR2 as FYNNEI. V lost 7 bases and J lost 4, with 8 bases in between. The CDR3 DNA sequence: TGTGCCAGCACAGGGGAGTACGAGCAGTACTTC. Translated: CASTGEYEQYF.

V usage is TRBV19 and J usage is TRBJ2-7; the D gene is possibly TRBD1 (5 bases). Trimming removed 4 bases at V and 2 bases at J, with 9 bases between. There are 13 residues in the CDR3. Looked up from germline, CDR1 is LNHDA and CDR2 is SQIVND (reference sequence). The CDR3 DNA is TGTGCCAGTAGTAACCAGGGAACCTACGAGCAGTACTTC. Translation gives CASSNQGTYEQYF. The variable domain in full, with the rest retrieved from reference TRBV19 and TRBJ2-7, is DGGITQSPKYLFRKEGQNVTLSCEQNLNHDAMYWYRQDPGQGLRLIYYSQIVNDFQKGDIAEGYSVSREKKESFPLTVTSAQKNPTAFYLCASSNQGTYEQYFGPGTRLTVT.

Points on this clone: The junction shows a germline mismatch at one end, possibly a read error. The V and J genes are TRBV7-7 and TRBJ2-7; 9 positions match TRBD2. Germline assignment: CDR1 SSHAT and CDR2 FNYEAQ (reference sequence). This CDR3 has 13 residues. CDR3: CASSLASGDEQYF. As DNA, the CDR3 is TGTGCTAGCAGCTTGGCTAGCGGGGACGAGCAGTACTTC.

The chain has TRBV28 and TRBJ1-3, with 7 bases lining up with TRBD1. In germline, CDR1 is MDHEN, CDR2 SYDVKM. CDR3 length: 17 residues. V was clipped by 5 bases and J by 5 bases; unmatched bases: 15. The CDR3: CASSPTYGQAGRNTIYF. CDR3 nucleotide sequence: TGTGCCAGCAGTCCGACGTACGGACAGGCGGGAAGAAACACCATATATTTT.

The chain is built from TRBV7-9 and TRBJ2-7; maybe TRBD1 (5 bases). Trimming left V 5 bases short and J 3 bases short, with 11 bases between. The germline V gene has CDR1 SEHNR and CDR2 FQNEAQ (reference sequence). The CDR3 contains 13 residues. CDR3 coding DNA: TGTGCCAGCAGCGACAGTCCACTCTACGAGCAGTACTTC. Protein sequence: CASSDSPLYEQYF.

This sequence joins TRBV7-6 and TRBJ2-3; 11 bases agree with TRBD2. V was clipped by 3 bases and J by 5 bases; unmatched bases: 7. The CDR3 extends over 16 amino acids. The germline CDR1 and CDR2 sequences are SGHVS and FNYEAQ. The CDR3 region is CASSLLAGGVKDTQYF. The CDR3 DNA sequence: TGTGCCAGCAGCTTGCTAGCGGGAGGAGTAAAAGATACGCAGTATTTT.

CDR3 sequence (DNA): TGTGCCAGCAGCAGGACTAGCGTCCAAGAGACCCAGTACTTC. Its protein is CASSRTSVQETQYF. The V call is TRBV11-3, the J call TRBJ2-5, with 9 bases aligning to TRBD2. CDR3 length: 14 residues. V was pared by 5 bases and J by 1 base, with 2 bases of the junction left unmatched. Germline V gene data show CDR1 as SGHNT and CDR2 as YENEEA.

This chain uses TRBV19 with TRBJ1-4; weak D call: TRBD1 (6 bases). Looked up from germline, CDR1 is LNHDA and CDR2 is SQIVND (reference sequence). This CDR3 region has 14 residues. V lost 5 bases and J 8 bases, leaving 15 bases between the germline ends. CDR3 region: CASSVSGGGEKLFF. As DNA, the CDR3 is TGTGCCAGTAGTGTCTCGGGGGGCGGGGAAAAACTGTTTTTT. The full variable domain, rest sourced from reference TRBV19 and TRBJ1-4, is DGGITQSPKYLFRKEGQNVTLSCEQNLNHDAMYWYRQDPGQGLRLIYYSQIVNDFQKGDIAEGYSVSREKKESFPLTVTSAQKNPTAFYLCASSVSGGGEKLFFGSGTQLSVL.

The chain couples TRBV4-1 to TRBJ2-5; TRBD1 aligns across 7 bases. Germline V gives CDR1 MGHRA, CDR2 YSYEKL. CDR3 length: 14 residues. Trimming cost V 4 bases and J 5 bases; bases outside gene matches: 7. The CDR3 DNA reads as TGCGCCAGCAGCCTGGACAGGCAAGGGGAGACCCAGTACTTC. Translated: CASSLDRQGETQYF.

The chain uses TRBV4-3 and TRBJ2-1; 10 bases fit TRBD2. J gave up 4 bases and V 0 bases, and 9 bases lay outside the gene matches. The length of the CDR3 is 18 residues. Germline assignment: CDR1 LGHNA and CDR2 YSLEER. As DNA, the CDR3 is TGCGCCAGCAGCCAAGATATTTGGGGAGCGGGGGGGTACAATGAGCAGTTCTTC. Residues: CASSQDIWGAGGYNEQFF.

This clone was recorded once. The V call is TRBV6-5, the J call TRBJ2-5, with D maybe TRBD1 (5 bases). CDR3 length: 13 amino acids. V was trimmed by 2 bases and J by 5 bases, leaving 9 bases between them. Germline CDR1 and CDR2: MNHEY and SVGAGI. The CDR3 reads CASSYDKGETQYF. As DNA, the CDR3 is TGTGCCAGCAGTTACGACAAGGGGGAGACCCAGTACTTC.